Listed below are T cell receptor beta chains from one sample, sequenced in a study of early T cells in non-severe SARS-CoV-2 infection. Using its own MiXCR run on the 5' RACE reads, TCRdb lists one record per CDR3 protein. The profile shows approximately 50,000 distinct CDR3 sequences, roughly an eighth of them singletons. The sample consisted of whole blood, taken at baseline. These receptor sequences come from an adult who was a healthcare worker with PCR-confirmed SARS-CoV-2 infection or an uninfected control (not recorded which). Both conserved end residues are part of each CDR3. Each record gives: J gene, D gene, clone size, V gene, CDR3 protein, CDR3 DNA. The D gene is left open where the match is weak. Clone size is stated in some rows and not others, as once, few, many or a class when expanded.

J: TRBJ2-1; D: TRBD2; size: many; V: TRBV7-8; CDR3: CASSISGRGYGEQFF; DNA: TGTGCCAGCAGCATTAGCGGGAGGGGTTATGGAGAGCAGTTCTTC
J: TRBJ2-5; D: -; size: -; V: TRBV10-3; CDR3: CAISELGVEQETQYF; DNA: TGTGCCATCAGTGAGCTAGGGGTGGAACAAGAGACCCAGTACTTC
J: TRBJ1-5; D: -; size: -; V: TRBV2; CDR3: CASSEGRRPYQPQHF; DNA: TGTGCCAGCAGCGAGGGCCGACGACCCTATCAGCCCCAGCATTTT
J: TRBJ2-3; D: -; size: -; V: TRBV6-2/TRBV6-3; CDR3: CASSTGTGDTQYF; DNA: TGTGCCAGCAGTACCGGGACGGGGGATACGCAGTATTTT
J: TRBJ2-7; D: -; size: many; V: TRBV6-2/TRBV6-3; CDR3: CASSSPGYSYEQYF; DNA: TGTGCCAGCAGTTCCCCGGGTTACTCCTACGAGCAGTACTTC
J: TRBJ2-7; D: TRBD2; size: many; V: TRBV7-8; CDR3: CASSSLAESSYEQYF; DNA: TGTGCCAGCAGCTCGCTAGCGGAAAGCTCCTACGAGCAGTACTTC
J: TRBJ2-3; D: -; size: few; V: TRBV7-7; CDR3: CASSLGLGNTQYF; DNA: TGTGCCAGCAGCCTTGGTTTGGGTAATACGCAGTATTTT
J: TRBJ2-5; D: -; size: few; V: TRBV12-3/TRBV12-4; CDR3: CASSKEGSRETQYF; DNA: TGTGCCAGCAGTAAAGAGGGGTCCAGGGAGACCCAGTACTTC
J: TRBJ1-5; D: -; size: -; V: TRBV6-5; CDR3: CASSDQGNQPQHF; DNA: TGTGCCAGCAGTGATCAGGGAAATCAGCCCCAGCATTTT
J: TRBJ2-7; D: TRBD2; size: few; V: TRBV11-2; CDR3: CASSYQGTFPRGTYEQYF; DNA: TGTGCCAGCAGTTACCAAGGGACTTTTCCGCGGGGGACCTACGAGCAGTACTTC
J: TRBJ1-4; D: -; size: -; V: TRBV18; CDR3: CASSPGDSPEGLFF; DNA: TGTGCCAGCTCACCAGGCGACAGTCCCGAGGGGCTGTTTTTT
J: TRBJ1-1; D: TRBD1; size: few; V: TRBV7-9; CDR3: CASSSPGQGVEAFF; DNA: TGTGCCAGCAGCAGCCCGGGACAGGGGGTAGAAGCTTTCTTT
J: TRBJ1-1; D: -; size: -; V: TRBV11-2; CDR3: CASIVLTDTEAFF; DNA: TGTGCCAGCATCGTCTTAACAGACACTGAAGCTTTCTTT
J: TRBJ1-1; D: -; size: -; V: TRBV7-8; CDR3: CASSSGTGPGTEAFF; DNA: TGTGCCAGCAGCTCAGGCACTGGGCCGGGCACTGAAGCTTTCTTT
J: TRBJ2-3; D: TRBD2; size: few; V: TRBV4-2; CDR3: CASSQGLAHTDTQYF; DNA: TGTGCCAGCAGCCAAGGACTAGCCCACACAGATACGCAGTATTTT
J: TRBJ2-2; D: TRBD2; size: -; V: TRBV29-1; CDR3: CSVGAPGGRNTGELFF; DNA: TGCAGCGTTGGGGCACCGGGAGGGCGGAACACCGGGGAGCTGTTTTTT
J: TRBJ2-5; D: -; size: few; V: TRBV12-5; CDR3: CASGLGQSETQYF; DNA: TGTGCTAGTGGTTTGGGACAGTCAGAGACCCAGTACTTC
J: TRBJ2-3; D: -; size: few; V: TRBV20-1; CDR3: CSAIAGTSDPTQYF; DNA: TGCAGTGCTATTGCCGGGACCTCCGACCCCACGCAGTATTTT
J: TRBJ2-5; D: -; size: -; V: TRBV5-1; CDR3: CASSSQGTETQYF; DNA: TGCGCCAGCAGCTCACAGGGAACAGAGACCCAGTACTTC
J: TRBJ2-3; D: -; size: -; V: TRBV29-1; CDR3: CSVPRPDTQYF; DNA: TGCAGCGTTCCCAGACCAGATACGCAGTATTTT
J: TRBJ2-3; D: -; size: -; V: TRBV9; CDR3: CASRDGRGLSSTDTQYF; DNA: TGTGCCAGCAGGGACGGCCGGGGTCTTTCCAGCACAGATACGCAGTATTTT
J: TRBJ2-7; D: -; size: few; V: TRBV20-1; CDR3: CSARKFGGTPYEQYF; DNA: TGCAGTGCTAGAAAGTTCGGGGGAACTCCCTACGAGCAGTACTTC
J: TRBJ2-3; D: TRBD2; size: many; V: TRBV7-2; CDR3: CASRSLAGRTDTQYF; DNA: TGTGCCAGCAGGTCACTAGCGGGACGCACAGATACGCAGTATTTT
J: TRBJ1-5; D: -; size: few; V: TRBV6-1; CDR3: CASRDGISNQPQHF; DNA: TGTGCCAGCAGGGACGGGATTAGCAATCAGCCCCAGCATTTT
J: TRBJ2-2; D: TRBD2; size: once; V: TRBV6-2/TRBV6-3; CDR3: CASSYYREGARTGELFF; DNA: TGTGCCAGCAGTTACTATCGGGAGGGTGCGAGGACCGGGGAGCTGTTTTTT
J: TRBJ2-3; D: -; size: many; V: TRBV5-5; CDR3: CASSLVPFEAQGTDTQYF; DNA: TGTGCCAGCAGCTTGGTTCCATTTGAAGCCCAGGGCACAGATACGCAGTATTTT
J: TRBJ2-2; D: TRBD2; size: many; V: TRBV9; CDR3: CASSVAGSGIARATGELFF; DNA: TGTGCCAGCAGCGTAGCTGGTAGCGGGATCGCGCGTGCCACCGGGGAGCTGTTTTTT
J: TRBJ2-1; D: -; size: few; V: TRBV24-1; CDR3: CATSEPGRLTNSYNEQFF; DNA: TGTGCCACCAGTGAACCTGGACGTCTGACCAATTCCTACAATGAGCAGTTCTTC
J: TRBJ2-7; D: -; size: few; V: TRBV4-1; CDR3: CASSHLGPAYEQYF; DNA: TGCGCCAGCAGCCATCTGGGACCGGCCTACGAGCAGTACTTC
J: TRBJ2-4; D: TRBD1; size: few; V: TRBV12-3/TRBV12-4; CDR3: CASSLGQGVKNIQYF; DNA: TGTGCCAGCAGTTTAGGACAGGGGGTCAAAAACATTCAGTACTTC
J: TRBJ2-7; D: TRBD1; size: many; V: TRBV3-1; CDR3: CASSQTGLQYF; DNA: TGTGCCAGCAGCCAGACAGGGCTTCAGTACTTC
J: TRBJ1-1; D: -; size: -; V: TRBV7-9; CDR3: CASSFLEVNTEAFF; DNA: TGTGCCAGCAGCTTTCTAGAAGTGAACACTGAAGCTTTCTTT
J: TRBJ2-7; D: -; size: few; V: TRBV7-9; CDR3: CASSLVEGTRGEQYF; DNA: TGTGCCAGCAGCTTAGTAGAGGGCACTCGGGGCGAGCAGTACTTC
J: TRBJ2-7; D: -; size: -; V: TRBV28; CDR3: CASSFGTGLDEQYF; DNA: TGTGCCAGCAGTTTTGGGACGGGGCTGGACGAGCAGTACTTC
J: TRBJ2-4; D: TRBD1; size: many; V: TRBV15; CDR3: CATSRDQGTVAKNIQYF; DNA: TGTGCCACCAGCAGAGACCAGGGGACAGTAGCCAAAAACATTCAGTACTTC
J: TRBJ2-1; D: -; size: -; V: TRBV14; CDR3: CASRESSADNEQFF; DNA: TGTGCCAGCAGAGAGTCTAGCGCGGACAATGAGCAGTTCTTC
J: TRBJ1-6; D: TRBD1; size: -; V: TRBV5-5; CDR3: CASSLLVGTGQFYSPLHF; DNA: TGTGCCAGCAGCTTGCTTGTTGGGACAGGACAATTTTATTCACCCCTCCACTTT
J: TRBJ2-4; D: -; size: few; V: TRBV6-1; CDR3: CASSERVADQAKNIQYF; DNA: TGTGCCAGCAGTGAAAGAGTAGCGGACCAAGCCAAAAACATTCAGTACTTC
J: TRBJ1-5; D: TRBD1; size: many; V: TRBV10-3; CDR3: CATATGESNQPQHF; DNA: TGTGCCACCGCCACAGGGGAGAGCAATCAGCCCCAGCATTTT
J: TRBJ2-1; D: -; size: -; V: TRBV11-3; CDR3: CASSLTPPGDEQFF; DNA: TGTGCCAGCAGCTTAACCCCCCCGGGAGATGAGCAGTTCTTC
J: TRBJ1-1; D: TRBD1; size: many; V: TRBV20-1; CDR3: CSARATGGATEAFF; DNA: TGCAGTGCTAGAGCTACAGGGGGGGCCACTGAAGCTTTCTTT
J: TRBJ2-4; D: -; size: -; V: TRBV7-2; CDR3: CASSPIKNIQYF; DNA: TGTGCCAGCAGCCCCATAAAAAACATTCAGTACTTC
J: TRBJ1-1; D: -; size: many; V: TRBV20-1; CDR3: CSATFVRNTEAFF; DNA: TGCAGTGCTACGTTTGTCCGAAACACTGAAGCTTTCTTT
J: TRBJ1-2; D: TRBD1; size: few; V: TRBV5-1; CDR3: CASRPQGDSGYTF; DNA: TGCGCCAGCAGGCCACAGGGGGACTCTGGCTACACCTTC
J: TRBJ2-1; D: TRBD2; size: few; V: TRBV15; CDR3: CATRIAGGPGKYNEQFF; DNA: TGTGCCACCAGAATTGCGGGAGGCCCTGGGAAATACAATGAGCAGTTCTTC
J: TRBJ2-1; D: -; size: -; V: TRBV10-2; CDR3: CASRLNRESEQFF; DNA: TGCGCCAGCAGGTTAAACAGGGAAAGTGAGCAGTTCTTC
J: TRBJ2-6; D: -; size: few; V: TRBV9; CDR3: CASSAGRRPGSSGANVLTF; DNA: TGTGCCAGCAGCGCTGGACGGCGGCCCGGATCCTCTGGGGCCAACGTCCTGACTTTC
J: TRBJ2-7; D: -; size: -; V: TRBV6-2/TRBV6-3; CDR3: CASRRRDNYEQYF; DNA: TGTGCCAGCAGGAGACGGGACAACTACGAGCAGTACTTC
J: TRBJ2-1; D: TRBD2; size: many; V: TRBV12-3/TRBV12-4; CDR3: CASSRLAGAQSEQFF; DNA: TGTGCCAGCAGTAGACTAGCGGGAGCCCAGAGCGAGCAGTTCTTC
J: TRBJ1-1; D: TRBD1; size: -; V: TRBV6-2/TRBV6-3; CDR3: CASSPRYGTGDTEAFF; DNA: TGTGCCAGCAGCCCCAGGTACGGGACAGGGGACACTGAAGCTTTCTTT
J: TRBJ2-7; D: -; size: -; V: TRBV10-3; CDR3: CAISLAPGAYEQYF; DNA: TGTGCCATCAGTTTGGCTCCCGGAGCCTACGAGCAGTACTTC
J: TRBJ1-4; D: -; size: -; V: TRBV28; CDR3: CASSPTGPNEKLFF; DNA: TGTGCCAGCAGCCCGACAGGCCCCAATGAAAAACTGTTTTTT
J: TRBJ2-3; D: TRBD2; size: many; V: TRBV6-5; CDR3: CASSYGGVTSGSAADTQYF; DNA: TGTGCCAGCAGTTACGGGGGGGTTACTAGCGGGAGCGCCGCAGATACGCAGTATTTT
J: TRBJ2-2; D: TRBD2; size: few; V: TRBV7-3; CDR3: CASSSGLAGHTGELFF; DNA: TGTGCCAGCAGCTCCGGACTAGCGGGCCACACCGGGGAGCTGTTTTTT
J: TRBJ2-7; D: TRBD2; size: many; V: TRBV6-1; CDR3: CASSVGTSGRGQYF; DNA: TGTGCCAGCAGTGTCGGGACTAGCGGGAGAGGGCAGTACTTC